The 26 T cell receptor beta chains below come from one sample, sequenced in a study of resident and recirculating memory T cells in vitiligo. Produced via immunoSEQ multiplex PCR; TCRdb's table is partial and in-frame only. This sample has 75,000 to 85,000 clones, with about 90% found just once. The sequenced sample consisted of blood. These receptors came from a male donor with vitiligo.

The chain couples TRBV6-5 to TRBJ2-7, with a tentative D call TRBD1 (5 bases). V was shortened by 0 bases and J by 7 bases, with 10 bases between the two germline ends. The CDR3 covers 13 residues. CDR1 is MNHEY, CDR2 SVGAGI, per germline. The chain's CDR3 is CASSYSQGSEQYF. For the CDR3, the DNA is TGTGCCAGCAGTTACTCCCAGGGTTCAGAGCAGTACTTC.

CDR3 DNA sequence: TGCGCCAGCAGCTCCACCACAGGGGGGCGAAACACCGGGGAGCTGTTTTTT. This gives the protein CASSSTTGGRNTGELFF. V is TRBV5-1 and J is TRBJ2-2; 8 nucleotides align to TRBD1. The CDR3 contains 17 residues. The junction had 9 bases not matched to a gene; V was cut back by 3 bases and J by 2 bases. Germline CDR1 SGHRS, CDR2 YFSETQ. Combining the CDR3 with reference TRBV5-1 and TRBJ2-2 gives the whole variable domain KAGVTQTPRYLIKTRGQQVTLSCSPISGHRSVSWYQQTPGQGLQFLFEYFSETQRNKGNFPGRFSGRQFSNSRSEMNVSTLELGDSALYLCASSSTTGGRNTGELFFGEGSRLTVL.

The chain uses TRBV28 and TRBJ2-7, with D tentatively TRBD2 (6 bases). Trimming shortened V by 5 bases and J by 4 bases, and 15 bases separated the two germline ends. The CDR3 covers 14 residues. Per germline, CDR1 MDHEN and CDR2 SYDVKM. CDR3 loop: CASSAIRRAYEQYF. As DNA, the CDR3 is TGTGCCAGCAGTGCCATCCGGAGGGCTTACGAGCAGTACTTC.

This chain links TRBV19 with TRBJ2-5; 9 bases are a match to TRBD1. Looked up from germline, CDR1 is LNHDA and CDR2 is SQIVND (reference sequence). The trim removed 6 bases at V and 4 bases at J, leaving 6 bases unmatched. The CDR3 is 14 amino acids. CDR3 sequence (DNA): TGTGCCAGTAGGGAACAGGGGGCCGGAGAGACCCAGTACTTC. Translated: CASREQGAGETQYF.

The rearrangement joins TRBV28 to TRBJ2-4, with D perhaps matching TRBD1 (6 bases). V lost 6 bases and J 0 bases, leaving 12 bases between the germline ends. The CDR3 length is 15 residues. CDR1 and CDR2 from the germline V gene are MDHEN and SYDVKM. The CDR3 DNA is TGTGCCAGCAGCCCTACAGGGATAGCCAAAAACATTCAGTACTTC. Amino acids: CASSPTGIAKNIQYF.

The chain combines TRBV9 with TRBJ1-1, with 7 bases that match TRBD1. The length of the CDR3 is 14 residues. The junction had 6 bases not matched to a gene; V was cut back by 3 bases and J by 4 bases. Germline V lookup: CDR1 SGDLS, CDR2 YYNGEE. The CDR3 region is CASSGSGGTTEAFF. The CDR3 DNA sequence: TGTGCCAGCAGCGGGTCAGGGGGGACCACTGAAGCTTTCTTT.

CDR3 nucleotides: TGTGCCAGCAGGGAGCCCCCTCAGGAGGCGCGCGTATACGAGCAGTACTTC. Protein sequence: CASREPPQEARVYEQYF. This rearrangement joins TRBV2 to TRBJ2-7; tentatively, D is TRBD2 (5 bases). V lost 6 bases and J 4 bases, leaving 25 bases between the germline ends. CDR1 SNHLY and CDR2 FYNNEI come from the germline V gene. CDR3 length: 17 amino acids. Variable domain in full (rest from reference TRBV2 and TRBJ2-7): EPEVTQTPSHQVTQMGQEVILRCVPISNHLYFYWYRQILGQKVEFLVSFYNNEISEKSEIFDDQFSVERPDGSNFTLKIRSTKLEDSAMYFCASREPPQEARVYEQYFGPGTRLTVT.

As to this clone: Other nucleotide sequences from this sample produce the same CDR3. This sequence joins TRBV30 and TRBJ1-5, with D unclear. The CDR3 spans 12 residues. Germline CDR1 is GTSNPN and CDR2 is SVGIG (reference sequence). The V end lost 2 bases, the J end lost 7 bases, and 9 bases lay between the germline ends. The CDR3 loop reads CAWSRGNQPQHF. The DNA of the CDR3 is TGTGCCTGGAGTCGGGGAAACCAGCCCCAGCATTTT.

The V call is TRBV30, the J call TRBJ2-7, with 8 bases matching TRBD1. With 2 bases clipped from V and 6 bases from J, the junction kept 9 bases outside the gene matches. Per the germline V gene, CDR1 is GTSNPN and CDR2 is SVGIG (reference sequence). The CDR3 has 14 residues. CDR3 sequence: CAWSQGTGPIEQYF. The CDR3 DNA reads TGTGCCTGGAGTCAAGGGACAGGCCCCATCGAGCAGTACTTC.

This chain connects TRBV5-1 to TRBJ1-5; D is uncertain. The V and J ends lost 4 bases and 3 bases respectively, with 11 bases between them. The CDR3 has 14 amino acids. Germline assignment: CDR1 SGHRS and CDR2 YFSETQ. The CDR3 spells CASSESGVNQPQHF. The DNA for the CDR3 is TGCGCCAGCAGCGAATCAGGCGTCAATCAGCCCCAGCATTTT. The variable domain in full, completed from reference TRBV5-1 and TRBJ1-5, reads KAGVTQTPRYLIKTRGQQVTLSCSPISGHRSVSWYQQTPGQGLQFLFEYFSETQRNKGNFPGRFSGRQFSNSRSEMNVSTLELGDSALYLCASSESGVNQPQHFGDGTRLSIL.

The chain joins TRBV5-4 to TRBJ2-3, with a weak D call TRBD1 (5 bases). This CDR3 is built from 16 residues. CDR1 and CDR2 from the germline V gene are SGHNT and YYREEE (reference sequence). Trimming removed 0 bases from V and 0 bases from J, with 11 bases in between. CDR3 nucleotides: TGTGCCAGCAGCTTGGTCGTACAGGCTAGCACAGATACGCAGTATTTT. Translation gives CASSLVVQASTDTQYF.

The chain employs TRBV28 and TRBJ1-1; TRBD1 might be the D (6 bases). This CDR3 comprises 15 residues. The ends were cut back, 4 bases at V and 5 bases at J, with 17 bases in the middle. Germline V CDR1 and CDR2: MDHEN, SYDVKM. CDR3 DNA sequence: TGTGCCAGCAGTTCCGACCGGGAAAGGGGGACTGAAGCTTTCTTT. Translated, it gives CASSSDRERGTEAFF. Filled out from reference TRBV28 and TRBJ1-1, the complete variable domain reads DVKVTQSSRYLVKRTGEKVFLECVQDMDHENMFWYRQDPGLGLRLIYFSYDVKMKEKGDIPEGYSVSREKKERFSLILESASTNQTSMYLCASSSDRERGTEAFFGQGTRLTVV.

This clone was seen once. V is TRBV9 and J is TRBJ2-7; 7 bases agree with TRBD1. Germline CDR1 is SGDLS and CDR2 is YYNGEE. The CDR3 loop spans 17 amino acids. Trimming removed 4 bases from V and 2 bases from J; junction bases left unmatched: 15. The CDR3 region has the DNA TGTGCCAGCAGCCACAAAGCCGATACGGGACAGACCTACGAGCAGTACTTC. It encodes CASSHKADTGQTYEQYF.

The chain joins TRBV9 to TRBJ2-7; 10 bases are shared with TRBD1. After removal of 0 bases from V and 2 bases from J, the junction contained 2 bases not matched to a gene. This CDR3 is 15 amino acids long. Germline V gene data show CDR1 as SGDLS and CDR2 as YYNGEE. DNA of the CDR3: TGTGCCAGCAGCGTAGGGACAGGGGGAGCCTACGAGCAGTACTTC. This gives the protein CASSVGTGGAYEQYF.

J is TRBJ1-1 and V is TRBV30; D is ambiguous. Germline CDR1 and CDR2: GTSNPN and SVGIG (reference sequence). Trimming left V 5 bases short and J 4 bases short, with 20 bases between. The CDR3 extends over 15 amino acids. As DNA, the CDR3 is TGTGCCTGGTCCGGCGGTCAGTCCCGAGCCACTGAAGCTTTCTTT. It specifies CAWSGGQSRATEAFF.

CDR3 nucleotides: TGCGCCAGCAGTGACCCAGGGGGTGGAAACACCATATATTTT. Protein: CASSDPGGGNTIYF. This rearrangement joins TRBV10-1 to TRBJ1-3; 7 bases match TRBD1. In germline, CDR1 is WNHNN, CDR2 SYGVQD (reference sequence). J gave up 3 bases and V 3 bases, and 2 bases lay outside the gene matches. The CDR3 consists of 14 residues.

The chain is built from TRBV6-5 and TRBJ1-3; 9 nucleotides agree with TRBD1. Trimming cost V 3 bases and J 4 bases; bases outside gene matches: 4. Germline CDR1 and CDR2: MNHEY and SVGAGI. The CDR3 is made up of 15 amino acids. The CDR3 sequence: CASSYGTGRGNTIYF. DNA of the CDR3: TGTGCCAGCAGTTATGGGACAGGGAGAGGAAACACCATATATTTT.

The V and J genes are TRBV5-4 and TRBJ2-7; the match to TRBD1 covers 8 bases. The ends lost 4 bases at V and 2 bases at J; junction bases unmatched: 8. CDR1 and CDR2 from the germline V gene are SGHNT and YYREEE (reference sequence). The CDR3 is 15 residues long. CDR3 in DNA: TGTGCCAGCAGCCGGGAACCGGGACAGGCCTACGAGCAGTACTTC. This gives the protein CASSREPGQAYEQYF.

This sequence joins TRBV7-2 and TRBJ2-3; D perhaps matches TRBD2 (5 bases). Per germline, CDR1 SGHTA and CDR2 FQGNSA. Deletions cut 3 bases from V and 2 bases from J, with 9 bases between. CDR3 length: 14 residues. DNA for the CDR3: TGTGCCAGCAGCTTTCGGGGTTACACAGATACGCAGTATTTT. Residues: CASSFRGYTDTQYF. Full variable domain (missing parts from reference TRBV7-2 and TRBJ2-3): GAGVSQSPSNKVTEKGKDVELRCDPISGHTALYWYRQSLGQGLEFLIYFQGNSAPDKSGLPSDRFSAERTGGSVSTLTIQRTQQEDSAVYLCASSFRGYTDTQYFGPGTRLTVL.

The chain carries TRBV10-3 and TRBJ2-3; weak D call: TRBD2 (7 bases). This CDR3 comprises 15 residues. CDR1 is ENHRY and CDR2 is SYGVKD in the germline V gene. V lost 6 bases and J 4 bases, leaving 17 bases between the germline ends. The chain's CDR3 is CAISQKGGPADTQYF. In DNA form, the CDR3 reads TGTGCCATCAGCCAGAAGGGGGGGCCTGCAGATACGCAGTATTTT.

The J gene is TRBJ1-1, the V gene TRBV7-9; D gene unclear. The CDR3 is 13 residues long. Trimming removed 1 base at V and 7 bases at J, with 10 bases between. Germline values: CDR1 SEHNR, CDR2 FQNEAQ (reference sequence). CDR3 DNA sequence: TGTGCCAGCAGCTTAGGGTCGCGGGGTGAAGCTTTCTTT. Translation: CASSLGSRGEAFF.

The CDR3 reads CASSLETGGSGYTF. The CDR3 DNA reads TGTGCCAGCAGCTTAGAGACGGGGGGCAGTGGCTACACCTTC. V gene TRBV7-9 combines with J gene TRBJ1-2; D possibly corresponds to TRBD1 (6 bases). The germline V gene encodes CDR1 SEHNR and CDR2 FQNEAQ (reference sequence). Trimming stripped 1 base from V and 7 bases from J, with 13 bases between. The CDR3 has 14 residues.

This chain connects TRBV19 to TRBJ2-2; D not resolved. Between the trimmed V and J ends, which lost 7 bases and 3 bases, there was a span of 9 bases. The CDR3 covers 13 residues. Germline CDR1 LNHDA, CDR2 SQIVND (reference sequence). CDR3 loop: CASTPLYTGELFF. The CDR3, as DNA: TGTGCCAGTACCCCCCTTTACACCGGGGAGCTGTTTTTT.

A single count supports this clone. The V and J genes are TRBV11-3 and TRBJ2-1; a possible D gene is TRBD2 (7 bases). The germline CDR1 and CDR2 sequences are SGHNT and YENEEA. The V gene lost 3 bases and the J gene lost 7 bases, with 22 bases spanning the gap. The CDR3 covers 17 residues. CDR3 nucleotides: TGTGCCAGCAGCTTCGACCGTGGGAGGGGGAGAGGGAATGAGCAGTTCTTC. It encodes CASSFDRGRGRGNEQFF.

A single count supports this clone. The chain links TRBV6-4 to TRBJ2-1; no firm D call. CDR3 length: 13 amino acids. V lost 4 bases and J lost 5, with 9 bases in between. The germline V gene has CDR1 MRHNA and CDR2 SNTAGT. CDR3 DNA sequence: TGTGCCAGCAGTGCGCGGATTAACAATGAGCAGTTCTTC. It codes for CASSARINNEQFF.

This clone was counted ten times or more. The rearrangement joins TRBV7-3 to TRBJ2-7; TRBD2 agrees at 10 bases. The germline V gene has CDR1 SGHTA and CDR2 FQGTGA. The CDR3 is 13 amino acids. Trimming cost V 8 bases and J 5 bases; bases outside gene matches: 6. CDR3 DNA sequence: TGTGCCAGCGGCAGCGGGAGGGCGGACGAGCAGTACTTC. This encodes CASGSGRADEQYF.